This T cell receptor (beta chain) is drawn from a study of neoadjuvant anti-PD-1 for oral cavity cancer. On this clone itself: Its cognate antigen is unknown.

The patients had HPV-negative, locally advanced oral cavity squamous cell carcinoma. The CDR3 contains 18 residues. Germline lookup yields CDR1 SGHTA and CDR2 FQGNSA. The V segment lost 5 bases and the J segment 3 bases; nucleotides outside the gene matches: 14. Study results and caveats: Non-responders to neoadjuvant nivolumab had significantly more clonal PBMC T cells than responders.

Six replicates per PBMC sample, mostly from 480 ng of genomic DNA. TCRdb keeps only in-frame clones here, not all; method: immunoSEQ multiplex PCR. The sample shows about 15,000 clones, approximately 80% of them seen only once. The V and J genes are TRBV7-2 and TRBJ2-7; 12 positions match TRBD2. This TCR was recovered from a person aged 35-79 years with oral cavity squamous cell carcinoma. The material was PBMCs, obtained before nivolumab (anti-PD-1) treatment. The CDR3 region has the DNA TGTGCCAGCAGCCGCACGGGACTAGCGGGTTACAGGAACTACGAGCAGTACTTC. Protein: CASSRTGLAGYRNYEQYF.